The 15 T cell receptor beta chains given below trace back to one sample, sequenced in a study of blood T cell repertoires in COVID-19 (dated by TCRdb to about 2020). The library came from the immunoSEQ multiplex PCR assay. Held by TCRdb, this immuneACCESS table contains in-frame sequences only and omits some clones. Under half of the omission traces to an unresolved V gene where checked; the cause of the rest is unknown. Within this sample are approximately 39,000 clones, with around 86% of them counted one time only. 20% to 30% of the sample rests with the top ten. Sequenced sample: peripheral blood. These receptors came from a man between 50 and 59 years old with active or convalescent COVID-19.

The chain recombines TRBV5-4 with TRBJ1-1, with D unresolved. CDR1 is SGHNT and CDR2 is YYREEE in the germline V gene (reference sequence). The CDR3 runs 15 residues. V dropped 1 base and J dropped 4 bases, with 14 bases sitting between them. In nucleotides, the CDR3 is TGTGCCAGCAGCTTGTCGGGCAGCGGGAGCACTGAAGCTTTCTTT. This gives the protein CASSLSGSGSTEAFF.

The chain employs TRBV2 and TRBJ1-6; no definite D call. The CDR3 extends over 14 amino acids. Germline CDR1 reads SNHLY; CDR2 reads FYNNEI. V was pared by 3 bases and J by 7 bases, with 10 bases between. CDR3 sequence: CASSDPGGNSPLHF. In nucleotides, the CDR3 is TGTGCCAGCAGTGACCCAGGTGGCAATTCACCCCTCCACTTT.

The chain couples TRBV10-1 to TRBJ2-2; maybe TRBD1 (6 bases). CDR3 length equals 15 residues. With 0 bases removed from V and 6 bases from J, the gap between germline ends came to 11 bases. Per germline, CDR1 WNHNN and CDR2 SYGVQD (reference sequence). The CDR3 spells CASSESKTGPGELFF. The CDR3 DNA follows: TGCGCCAGCAGTGAGTCAAAGACAGGCCCCGGGGAGCTGTTTTTT.

The rearrangement uses TRBV20-1 and TRBJ2-7, with D possibly being TRBD2 (5 bases). Germline loops: CDR1 DFQATT, CDR2 SNEGSKA (reference sequence). Deletions cut 4 bases from V and 3 bases from J, with 7 bases between. The CDR3 consists of 11 residues. The CDR3 bases are TGCAGTGCTAACCGGGACTACGAGCAGTACTTC. Translating gives CSANRDYEQYF.

The chain recombines TRBV9 with TRBJ1-6, with D hard to call. This CDR3 has 12 amino acids. V lost 7 bases and J 6 bases, leaving 8 bases between the germline ends. Germline CDR1 reads SGDLS; CDR2 reads YYNGEE. The CDR3 sequence: CASSGANSPLHF. Here the CDR3 DNA reads TGTGCCAGCTCCGGTGCTAATTCACCCCTCCACTTT.

The chain combines TRBV28 with TRBJ2-3, with TRBD2 identical over 13 bases. J was trimmed by 4 bases and V by 6 bases; bases with no gene match: 4. CDR1 is MDHEN and CDR2 is SYDVKM in the germline V gene. This CDR3 has 15 residues. The CDR3 is CASSRGLAGADTQYF. CDR3 nucleotide sequence: TGTGCCAGCAGCCGCGGACTAGCGGGAGCAGATACGCAGTATTTT.

The rearrangement uses TRBV29-1 and TRBJ1-1, with D maybe TRBD1 (5 bases). Looked up from germline, CDR1 is SQVTM and CDR2 is ANQGSEA. V was clipped by 6 bases and J by 10 bases, with 27 bases between them. This CDR3 contains 15 residues. CDR3 protein: CSVLPREGRRQGAFF. CDR3 DNA sequence: TGCAGCGTCCTCCCTCGGGAGGGCAGGCGGCAGGGAGCTTTCTTT.

This clone is a singleton in its sample. This chain joins TRBV27 and TRBJ2-2; D is possibly TRBD2 (6 bases). This CDR3 is built from 16 residues. Trimming removed 2 bases at V and 4 bases at J, with 14 bases between. CDR1 and CDR2 from the germline V gene are MNHEY and SMNVEV (reference sequence). The CDR3 DNA sequence: TGTGCCAGCAGTTTACCGTGGGAGGTCCCCACCGGGGAGCTGTTTTTT. Its protein is CASSLPWEVPTGELFF.

This clone was recorded once. The chain uses TRBV30 and TRBJ2-3; 9 bases match TRBD2. The trim removed 4 bases at V and 5 bases at J, leaving 10 bases unmatched. Germline CDR1 is GTSNPN and CDR2 is SVGIG (reference sequence). This CDR3 has 15 amino acids. The CDR3 here is CAWTIRAGGVDTQYF. DNA for the CDR3: TGTGCCTGGACCATTAGGGCGGGAGGGGTAGATACGCAGTATTTT.

This sequence joins TRBV7-3 and TRBJ1-3, with D maybe TRBD1 (5 bases). The V gene's germline CDR1 is SGHTA and CDR2 FQGTGA. The CDR3 covers 16 residues. V lost 3 bases and J 3 bases, leaving 15 bases between the germline ends. CDR3 protein: CASSLGGYHSGNTIYF. CDR3 DNA: TGTGCCAGCAGCTTGGGGGGTTACCATAGTGGAAACACCATATATTTT.

The rearrangement uses TRBV5-1 and TRBJ2-2; 8 nucleotides align to TRBD1. Germline CDR1 and CDR2: SGHRS and YFSETQ. This CDR3 has 15 amino acids. The V segment lost 4 bases and the J segment 1 base; nucleotides outside the gene matches: 3. Here the CDR3 reads CASSTGTGNTGELFF. The CDR3 DNA follows: TGCGCCAGCAGCACCGGGACAGGGAACACCGGGGAGCTGTTTTTT.

J is TRBJ1-5 and V is TRBV10-3; TRBD1 aligns across 7 bases. CDR3 size: 14 residues. The V segment lost 7 bases and the J segment 3 bases; nucleotides outside the gene matches: 6. CDR1 is ENHRY, CDR2 SYGVKD, per germline. The CDR3 protein is CAINPTGTNQPQHF. The CDR3 region has the DNA TGTGCCATCAACCCGACAGGGACCAATCAGCCCCAGCATTTT.

This rearrangement joins TRBV10-3 to TRBJ1-5; perhaps TRBD1 as D (5 bases). The CDR3 runs to 18 residues. V lost 0 bases, J lost 2 bases, and 17 bases lay in between. Germline V gives CDR1 ENHRY, CDR2 SYGVKD. CDR3 protein: CAISESDKGIRGNQPQHF. CDR3 DNA sequence: TGTGCCATCAGTGAGTCGGATAAGGGGATTAGGGGCAATCAGCCCCAGCATTTT.

V usage is TRBV29-1 and J usage is TRBJ2-3; 8 positions agree with TRBD2. V was pared by 5 bases and J by 6 bases, with 25 bases of the junction left unmatched. The germline V gene has CDR1 SQVTM and CDR2 ANQGSEA. CDR3 length: 19 residues. The CDR3 nucleotides read TGCAGCGTTCCGGGAAACCCTAGCGGGTTCGTTTCAGTAGGGGATACGCAGTATTTT. Translation: CSVPGNPSGFVSVGDTQYF.

J is TRBJ2-7 and V is TRBV7-9, with D unresolved. The germline V gene encodes CDR1 SEHNR and CDR2 FQNEAQ (reference sequence). The CDR3 is made up of 12 amino acids. V was cut by 2 bases and J by 2 bases, with 4 bases left in between. CDR3 nucleotides: TGTGCCAGCAGCTTATCTGCCTACGAGCAGTACTTC. Protein sequence: CASSLSAYEQYF.